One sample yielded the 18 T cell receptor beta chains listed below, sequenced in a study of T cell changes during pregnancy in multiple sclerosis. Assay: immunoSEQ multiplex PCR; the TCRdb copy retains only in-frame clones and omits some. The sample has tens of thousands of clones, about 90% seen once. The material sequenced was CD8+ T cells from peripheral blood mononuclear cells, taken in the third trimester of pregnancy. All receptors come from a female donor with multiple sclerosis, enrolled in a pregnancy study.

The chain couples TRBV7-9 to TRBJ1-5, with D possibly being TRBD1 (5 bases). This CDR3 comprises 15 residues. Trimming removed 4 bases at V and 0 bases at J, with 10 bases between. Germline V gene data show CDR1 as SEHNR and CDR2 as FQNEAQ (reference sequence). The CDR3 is CASSSTQGSNQPQHF. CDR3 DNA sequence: TGTGCCAGCAGCTCCACGCAGGGTAGCAATCAGCCCCAGCATTTT. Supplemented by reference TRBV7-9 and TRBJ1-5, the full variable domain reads DTGVSQNPRHKITKRGQNVTFRCDPISEHNRLYWYRQTLGQGPEFLTYFQNEAQLEKSRLLSDRFSAERPKGSFSTLEIQRTEQGDSAMYLCASSSTQGSNQPQHFGDGTRLSIL.

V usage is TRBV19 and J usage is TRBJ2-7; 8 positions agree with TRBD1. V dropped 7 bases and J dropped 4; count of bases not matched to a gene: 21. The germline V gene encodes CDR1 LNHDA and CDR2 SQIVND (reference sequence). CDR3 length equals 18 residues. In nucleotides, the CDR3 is TGTGCCAGTACCGATTCCTACCCCCCCGGGACAGGTAAGTACGAGCAGTACTTC. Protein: CASTDSYPPGTGKYEQYF. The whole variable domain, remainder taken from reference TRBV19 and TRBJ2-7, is DGGITQSPKYLFRKEGQNVTLSCEQNLNHDAMYWYRQDPGQGLRLIYYSQIVNDFQKGDIAEGYSVSREKKESFPLTVTSAQKNPTAFYLCASTDSYPPGTGKYEQYFGPGTRLTVT.

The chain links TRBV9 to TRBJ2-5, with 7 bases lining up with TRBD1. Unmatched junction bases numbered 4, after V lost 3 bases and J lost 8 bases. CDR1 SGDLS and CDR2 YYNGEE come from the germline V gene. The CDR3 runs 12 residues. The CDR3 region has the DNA TGTGCCAGCAGCGGCAGGGGGAGAACCCAGTACTTC. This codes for CASSGRGRTQYF. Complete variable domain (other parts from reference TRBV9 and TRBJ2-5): DSGVTQTPKHLITATGQRVTLRCSPRSGDLSVYWYQQSLDQGLQFLIQYYNGEERAKGNILERFSAQQFPDLHSELNLSSLELGDSALYFCASSGRGRTQYFGPGTRLLVL.

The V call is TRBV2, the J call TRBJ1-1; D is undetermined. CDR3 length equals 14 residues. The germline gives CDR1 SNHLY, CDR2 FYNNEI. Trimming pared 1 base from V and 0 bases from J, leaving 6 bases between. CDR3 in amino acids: CASSEGGVNTEAFF. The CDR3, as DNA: TGTGCCAGCAGTGAAGGGGGAGTGAACACTGAAGCTTTCTTT.

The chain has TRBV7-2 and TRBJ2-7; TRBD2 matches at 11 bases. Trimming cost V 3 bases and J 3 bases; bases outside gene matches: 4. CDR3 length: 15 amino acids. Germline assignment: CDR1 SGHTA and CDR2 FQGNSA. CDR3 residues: CASSLDLAGGYEQYF. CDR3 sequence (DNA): TGTGCCAGCAGCTTGGACCTAGCGGGGGGCTACGAGCAGTACTTC. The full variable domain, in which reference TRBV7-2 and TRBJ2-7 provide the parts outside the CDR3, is GAGVSQSPSNKVTEKGKDVELRCDPISGHTALYWYRQSLGQGLEFLIYFQGNSAPDKSGLPSDRFSAERTGGSVSTLTIQRTQQEDSAVYLCASSLDLAGGYEQYFGPGTRLTVT.

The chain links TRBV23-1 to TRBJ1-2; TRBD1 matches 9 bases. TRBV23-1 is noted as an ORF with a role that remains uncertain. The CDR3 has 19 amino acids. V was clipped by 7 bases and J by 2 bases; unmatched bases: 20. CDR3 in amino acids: CASIGHRDREWASNYGYTF. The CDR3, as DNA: TGCGCCAGCATTGGGCACCGGGACAGGGAATGGGCCTCGAACTATGGCTACACCTTC.

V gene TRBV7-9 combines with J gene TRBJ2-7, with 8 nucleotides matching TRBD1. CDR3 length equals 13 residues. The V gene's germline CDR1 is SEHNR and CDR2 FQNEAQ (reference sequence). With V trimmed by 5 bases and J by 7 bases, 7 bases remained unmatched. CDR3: CASSIAGGEEQYF. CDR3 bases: TGTGCCAGCAGCATTGCAGGGGGCGAAGAGCAGTACTTC.

CDR3 nucleotides: TGTGCCAGTAGTATCCGACAGAACACTGAAGCTTTCTTT. This translates into CASSIRQNTEAFF. The J gene is TRBJ1-1, the V gene TRBV19; the D is unclear. Germline loops: CDR1 LNHDA, CDR2 SQIVND (reference sequence). The CDR3 is made up of 13 amino acids. Between the trimmed V and J ends, which lost 3 bases and 1 base, there was a span of 6 bases.

For the CDR3, the DNA is TGTGCCAGCAGCCTCCAGGGTTACACCGGGGAGCTGTTTTTT. It specifies CASSLQGYTGELFF. V and J are TRBV7-3 and TRBJ2-2; the D gene is possibly TRBD1 (5 bases). The V and J ends lost 5 bases and 3 bases respectively, with 10 bases between them. Germline V gene data show CDR1 as SGHTA and CDR2 as FQGTGA. CDR3 length equals 14 residues.

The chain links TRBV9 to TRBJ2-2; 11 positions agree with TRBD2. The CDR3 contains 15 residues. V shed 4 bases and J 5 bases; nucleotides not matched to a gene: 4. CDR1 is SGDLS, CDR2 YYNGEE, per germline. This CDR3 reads CASSRSGGETGELFF. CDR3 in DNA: TGTGCCAGCAGCCGTAGCGGGGGGGAGACCGGGGAGCTGTTTTTT.

The CDR3 DNA follows: TGTGCCATCAAGGTAGAGGGCGACTACGAGCAGTACTTC. Its protein product is CAIKVEGDYEQYF. V usage is TRBV10-3 and J usage is TRBJ2-7; D is perhaps TRBD2 (5 bases). V shed 7 bases and J shed 3 bases, with 13 bases lying between them. The CDR3 has 13 residues. The V gene's germline CDR1 is ENHRY and CDR2 SYGVKD.

CDR3 DNA sequence: TGTGCCAGTAGTATAGGGGGGGATTACAATGAGCAGTTCTTC. Its translation is CASSIGGDYNEQFF. The chain recombines TRBV19 with TRBJ2-1, with D perhaps matching TRBD2 (6 bases). Trimming removed 1 base from V and 4 bases from J, with 8 bases in between. The CDR3 loop spans 14 amino acids. Per the germline V gene, CDR1 is LNHDA and CDR2 is SQIVND (reference sequence).

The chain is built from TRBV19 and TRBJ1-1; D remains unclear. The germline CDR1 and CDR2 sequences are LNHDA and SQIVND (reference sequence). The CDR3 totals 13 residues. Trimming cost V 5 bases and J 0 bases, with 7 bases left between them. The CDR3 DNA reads TGTGCCAGTAGTGGACTCATGAACACTGAAGCTTTCTTT. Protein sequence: CASSGLMNTEAFF.

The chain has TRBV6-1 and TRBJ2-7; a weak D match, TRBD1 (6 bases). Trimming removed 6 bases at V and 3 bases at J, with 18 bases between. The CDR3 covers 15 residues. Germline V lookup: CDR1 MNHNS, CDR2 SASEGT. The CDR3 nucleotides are TGTGCCAGCAGGAACGGGGACACCGCTTACTACGAGCAGTACTTC. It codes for CASRNGDTAYYEQYF.

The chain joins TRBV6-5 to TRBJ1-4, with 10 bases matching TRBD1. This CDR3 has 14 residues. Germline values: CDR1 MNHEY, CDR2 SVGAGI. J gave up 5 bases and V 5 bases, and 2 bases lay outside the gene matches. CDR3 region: CASSRTGGNEKLFF. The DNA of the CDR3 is TGTGCCAGCAGTCGGACAGGGGGAAATGAAAAACTGTTTTTT.

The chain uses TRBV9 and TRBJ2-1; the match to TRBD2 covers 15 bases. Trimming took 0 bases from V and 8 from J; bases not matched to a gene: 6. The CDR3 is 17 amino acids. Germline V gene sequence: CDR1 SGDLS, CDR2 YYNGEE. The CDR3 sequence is CASSVARTSGGAHEQFF. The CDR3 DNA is TGTGCCAGCAGCGTAGCTAGGACTAGCGGGGGGGCCCATGAGCAGTTCTTC.

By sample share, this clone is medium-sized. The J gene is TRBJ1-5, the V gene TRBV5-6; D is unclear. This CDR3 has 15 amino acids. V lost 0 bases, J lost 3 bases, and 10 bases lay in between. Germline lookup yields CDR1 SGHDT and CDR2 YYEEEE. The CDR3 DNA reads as TGTGCCAGCAGCTTGGCCCCGGGGTCCAATCAGCCCCAGCATTTT. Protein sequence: CASSLAPGSNQPQHF.

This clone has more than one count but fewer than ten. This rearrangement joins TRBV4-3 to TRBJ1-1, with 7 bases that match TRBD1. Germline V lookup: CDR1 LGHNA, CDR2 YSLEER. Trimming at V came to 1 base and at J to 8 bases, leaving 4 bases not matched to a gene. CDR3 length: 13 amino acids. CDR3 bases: TGCGCCAGCAGCCAAGCGACAGGGACCGAAGCTTTCTTT. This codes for CASSQATGTEAFF.